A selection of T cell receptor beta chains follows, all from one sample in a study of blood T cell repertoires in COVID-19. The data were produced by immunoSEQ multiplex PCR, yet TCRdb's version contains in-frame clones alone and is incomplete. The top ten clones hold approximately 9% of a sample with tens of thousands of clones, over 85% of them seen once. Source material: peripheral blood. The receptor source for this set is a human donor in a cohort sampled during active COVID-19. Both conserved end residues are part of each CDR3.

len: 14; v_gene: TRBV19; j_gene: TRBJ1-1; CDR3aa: CASTPTGENTEAFF
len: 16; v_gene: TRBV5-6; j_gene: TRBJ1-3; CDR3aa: CASSLYSPGHRDTIYF
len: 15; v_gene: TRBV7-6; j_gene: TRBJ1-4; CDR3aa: CASSLSRGLNEKLFF
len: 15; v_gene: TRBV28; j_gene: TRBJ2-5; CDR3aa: CASSTGPLDEETQYF
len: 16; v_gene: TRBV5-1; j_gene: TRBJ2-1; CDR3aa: CASSLVAGYTYNEQFF
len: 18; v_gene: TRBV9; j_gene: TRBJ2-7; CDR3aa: CASSVGAGGRPNSYEQYF
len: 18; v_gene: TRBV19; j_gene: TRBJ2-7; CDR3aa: CASRGVGLAGGRTYEQYF
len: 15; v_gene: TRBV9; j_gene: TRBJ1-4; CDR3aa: CASSADRGPNEKLFF
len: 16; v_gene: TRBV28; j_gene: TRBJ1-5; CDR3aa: CASSFRAGVSNQPQHF
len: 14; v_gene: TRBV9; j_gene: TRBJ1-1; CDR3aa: CASSVAGGNTEAFF
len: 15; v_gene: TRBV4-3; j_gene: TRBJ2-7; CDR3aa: CASSQGGGSVYEQYF